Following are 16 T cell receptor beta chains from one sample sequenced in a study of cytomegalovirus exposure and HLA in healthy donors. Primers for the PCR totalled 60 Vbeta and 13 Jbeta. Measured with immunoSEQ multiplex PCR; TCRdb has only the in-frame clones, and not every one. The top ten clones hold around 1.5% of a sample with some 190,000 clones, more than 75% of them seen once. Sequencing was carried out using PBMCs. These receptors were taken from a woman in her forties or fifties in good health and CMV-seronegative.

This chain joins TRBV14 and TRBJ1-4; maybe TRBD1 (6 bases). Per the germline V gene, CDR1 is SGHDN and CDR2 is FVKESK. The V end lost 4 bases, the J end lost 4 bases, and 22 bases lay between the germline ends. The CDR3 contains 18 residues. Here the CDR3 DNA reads TGTGCCAGCAGCCCCTTATCCAGGGGACCGAAGGGTAATGAAAAACTGTTTTTT. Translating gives CASSPLSRGPKGNEKLFF. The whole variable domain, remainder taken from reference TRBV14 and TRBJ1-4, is EAGVTQFPSHSVIEKGQTVTLRCDPISGHDNLYWYRRVMGKEIKFLLHFVKESKQDESGMPNNRFLAERTGGTYSTLKVQPAELEDSGVYFCASSPLSRGPKGNEKLFFGSGTQLSVL.

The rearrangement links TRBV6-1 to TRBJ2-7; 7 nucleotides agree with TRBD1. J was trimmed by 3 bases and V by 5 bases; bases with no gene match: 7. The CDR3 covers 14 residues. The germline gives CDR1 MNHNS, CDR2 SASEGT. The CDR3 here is CASSSDRALYEQYF. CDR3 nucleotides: TGTGCCAGCAGTTCAGACAGGGCCCTCTACGAGCAGTACTTC.

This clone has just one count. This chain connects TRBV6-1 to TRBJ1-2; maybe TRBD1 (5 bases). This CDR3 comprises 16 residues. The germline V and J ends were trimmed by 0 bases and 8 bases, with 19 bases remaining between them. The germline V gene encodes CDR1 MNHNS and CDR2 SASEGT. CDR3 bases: TGTGCCAGCAGTGAAGCGCGGGGGGGGAGAGGCCGGGGCTACACCTTC. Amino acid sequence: CASSEARGGRGRGYTF.

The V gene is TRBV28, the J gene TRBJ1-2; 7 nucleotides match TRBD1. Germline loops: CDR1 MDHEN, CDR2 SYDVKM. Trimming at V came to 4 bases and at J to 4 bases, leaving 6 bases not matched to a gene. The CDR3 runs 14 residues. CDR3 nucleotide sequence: TGTGCCAGCAGTTCCACAGGGGTTGGCTATGGCTACACCTTC. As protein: CASSSTGVGYGYTF.

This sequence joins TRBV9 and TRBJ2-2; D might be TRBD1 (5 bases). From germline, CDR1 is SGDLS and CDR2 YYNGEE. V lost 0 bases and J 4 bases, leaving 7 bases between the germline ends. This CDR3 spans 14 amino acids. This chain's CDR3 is CASSVGGGTGELFF. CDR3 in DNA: TGTGCCAGCAGCGTAGGGGGCGGCACCGGGGAGCTGTTTTTT.

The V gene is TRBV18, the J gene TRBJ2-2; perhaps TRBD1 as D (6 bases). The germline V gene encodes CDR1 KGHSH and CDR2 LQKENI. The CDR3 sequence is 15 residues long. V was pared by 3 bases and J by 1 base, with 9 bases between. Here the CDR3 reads CASSPEDRNTGELFF. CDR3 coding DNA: TGTGCCAGCTCACCCGAGGACAGGAACACCGGGGAGCTGTTTTTT.

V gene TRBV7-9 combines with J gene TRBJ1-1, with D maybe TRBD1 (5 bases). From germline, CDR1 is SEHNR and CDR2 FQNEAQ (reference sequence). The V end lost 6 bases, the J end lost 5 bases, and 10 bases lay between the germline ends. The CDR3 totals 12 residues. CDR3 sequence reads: CASRAGMTEAFF. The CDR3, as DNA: TGTGCCAGCAGGGCAGGGATGACTGAAGCTTTCTTT.

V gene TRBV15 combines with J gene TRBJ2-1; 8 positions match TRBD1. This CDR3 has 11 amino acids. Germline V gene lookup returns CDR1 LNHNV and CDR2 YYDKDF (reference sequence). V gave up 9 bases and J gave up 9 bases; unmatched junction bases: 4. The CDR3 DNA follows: TGTGCCACGGATCAGGGGGCTGAGCAGTTCTTC. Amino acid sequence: CATDQGAEQFF. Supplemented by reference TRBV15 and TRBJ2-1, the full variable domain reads DAMVIQNPRYQVTQFGKPVTLSCSQTLNHNVMYWYQQKSSQAPKLLFHYYDKDFNNEADTPDNFQSRRPNTSFCFLDIRSPGLGDTAMYLCATDQGAEQFFGPGTRLTVL.

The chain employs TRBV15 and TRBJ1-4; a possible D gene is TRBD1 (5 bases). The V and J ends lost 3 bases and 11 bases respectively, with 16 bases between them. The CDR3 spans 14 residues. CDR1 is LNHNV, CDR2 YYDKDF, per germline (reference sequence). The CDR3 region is CATSRDISGGKLFF. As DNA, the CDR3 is TGTGCCACCAGCAGGGACATCAGCGGGGGGAAACTGTTTTTT. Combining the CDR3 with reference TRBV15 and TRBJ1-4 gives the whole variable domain DAMVIQNPRYQVTQFGKPVTLSCSQTLNHNVMYWYQQKSSQAPKLLFHYYDKDFNNEADTPDNFQSRRPNTSFCFLDIRSPGLGDTAMYLCATSRDISGGKLFFGSGTQLSVL.

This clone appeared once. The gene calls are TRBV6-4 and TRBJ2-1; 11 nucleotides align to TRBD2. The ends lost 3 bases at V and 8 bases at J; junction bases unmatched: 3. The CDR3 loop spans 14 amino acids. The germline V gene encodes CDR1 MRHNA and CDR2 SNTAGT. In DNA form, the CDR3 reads TGTGCCAGCAGTGAACTAGCGGGAGCAGATGAGCAGTTCTTC. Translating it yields CASSELAGADEQFF.

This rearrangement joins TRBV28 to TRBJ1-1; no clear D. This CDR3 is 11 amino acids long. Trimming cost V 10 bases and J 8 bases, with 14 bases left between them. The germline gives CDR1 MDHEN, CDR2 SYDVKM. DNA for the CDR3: TGTGCCACCCGCGGGAGACCAGAAGCTTTCTTT. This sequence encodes CATRGRPEAFF.

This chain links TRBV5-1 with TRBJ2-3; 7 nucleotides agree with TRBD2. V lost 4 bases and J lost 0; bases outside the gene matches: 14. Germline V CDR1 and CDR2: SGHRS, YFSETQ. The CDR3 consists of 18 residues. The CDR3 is CASSKISGGLVSTDTQYF. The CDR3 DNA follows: TGCGCCAGCAGCAAGATCTCGGGAGGACTAGTGAGCACAGATACGCAGTATTTT.

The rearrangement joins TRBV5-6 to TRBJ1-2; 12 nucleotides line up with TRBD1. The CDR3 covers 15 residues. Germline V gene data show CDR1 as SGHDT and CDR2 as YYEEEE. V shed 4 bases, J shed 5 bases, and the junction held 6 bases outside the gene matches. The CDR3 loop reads CASSLGQGARYGYTF. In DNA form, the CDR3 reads TGTGCCAGCAGCCTGGGACAGGGGGCGAGATATGGCTACACCTTC. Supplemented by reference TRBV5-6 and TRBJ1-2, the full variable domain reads DAGVTQSPTHLIKTRGQQVTLRCSPKSGHDTVSWYQQALGQGPQFIFQYYEEEERQRGNFPDRFSGHQFPNYSSELNVNALLLGDSALYLCASSLGQGARYGYTFGSGTRLTVV.

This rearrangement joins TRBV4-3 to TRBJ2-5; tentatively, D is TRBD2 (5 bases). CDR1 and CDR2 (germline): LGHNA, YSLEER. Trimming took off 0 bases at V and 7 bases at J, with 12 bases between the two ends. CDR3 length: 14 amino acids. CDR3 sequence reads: CASSQDRGWGTQYF. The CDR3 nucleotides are TGCGCCAGCAGCCAAGATCGGGGTTGGGGGACCCAGTACTTC.

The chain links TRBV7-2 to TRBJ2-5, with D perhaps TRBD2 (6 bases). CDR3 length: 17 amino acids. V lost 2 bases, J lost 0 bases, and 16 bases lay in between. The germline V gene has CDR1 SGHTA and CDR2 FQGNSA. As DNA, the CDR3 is TGTGCCAGCAGCTTAAGGAGGGGAGTCATCTACCAAGAGACCCAGTACTTC. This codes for CASSLRRGVIYQETQYF.

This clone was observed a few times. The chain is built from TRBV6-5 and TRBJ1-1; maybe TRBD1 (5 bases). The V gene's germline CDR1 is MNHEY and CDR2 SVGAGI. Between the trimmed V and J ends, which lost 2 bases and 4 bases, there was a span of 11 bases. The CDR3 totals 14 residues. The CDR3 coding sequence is TGTGCCAGCAGTTACCAGACAGCCGTCACTGAAGCTTTCTTT. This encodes CASSYQTAVTEAFF.